Listed below are T cell receptor beta chains from one sample, sequenced in a study of Graves' ophthalmopathy and Graves' hyperthyroidism. MiXCR, applied by TCRdb to the multiplex PCR reads, yields one record per CDR3 protein. The data contain hundreds of thousands of distinct CDR3 sequences, 35% to 50% of them singletons. The sample taken for sequencing was peripheral blood. The receptor source for this set is an adult man with Graves' ophthalmopathy. The CDR3 runs from the conserved cysteine through the conserved F or W. Fields, in order: V gene, D gene, clone size, J gene, CDR3 protein, CDR3 DNA. The D gene is left open where the match is weak. Size values are once, few and many counts, or a class for expanded clones, and some rows have none.

>TRBV6-1|NA|few|TRBJ1-5
CASSFRKNSNQPQHF
TGTGCCAGCAGTTTCAGAAAGAATAGCAATCAGCCCCAGCATTTT
>TRBV15|TRBD1|many|TRBJ1-3
CATSGVGGTGGIHSGNTIYF
TGTGCCACCAGCGGGGTAGGGGGAACAGGGGGCATTCACTCTGGAAACACCATATATTTT
>TRBV29-1|NA|many|TRBJ1-2
CSVKSIYGYTF
TGCAGCGTTAAGTCGATCTATGGCTACACCTTC
>TRBV4-3|TRBD1|NA|TRBJ2-7
CASSQDWQGAREQYF
TGCGCCAGCAGCCAAGATTGGCAGGGGGCTCGCGAGCAGTACTTC
>TRBV10-3|TRBD1|few|TRBJ1-3
CAISADRGRLFHSGNTIYF
TGTGCCATCAGTGCGGACAGGGGCCGCCTATTTCACTCTGGAAACACCATATATTTT
>TRBV6-5|NA|few|TRBJ2-7
CASSLRRSPTYEQYF
TGTGCCAGCAGCCTACGCAGGTCCCCTACCTACGAGCAGTACTTC
>TRBV19|NA|few|TRBJ1-5
CASSILTGSNQPQHF
TGTGCCAGTAGTATTTTGACAGGTAGCAATCAGCCCCAGCATTTT
>TRBV20-1|TRBD1|few|TRBJ2-7
CSARTGVYEQYF
TGCAGTGCTAGAACAGGGGTCTACGAGCAGTACTTC
>TRBV12-3/TRBV12-4|TRBD1|NA|TRBJ1-5
CASSRTGSGNQPHHF
TGTGCCAGCAGTAGGACAGGGTCCGGCAATCAGCCCCACCATTTT
>TRBV19|NA|NA|TRBJ1-1
CASSEGDRPTEAFF
TGTGCCAGCAGTGAAGGGGATAGACCCACTGAAGCTTTCTTT
>TRBV15|TRBD1|NA|TRBJ1-1
CATSSAPGTGNTEAFF
TGTGCCACCAGCAGTGCCCCCGGGACAGGGAACACTGAAGCTTTCTTT
>TRBV24-1|TRBD1|few|TRBJ1-5
CASSGDRSSNQPQHF
TGTGCCAGCAGTGGGGACAGGTCGAGCAATCAGCCCCAGCATTTT
>TRBV15|NA|NA|TRBJ1-2
CATSRGSGLLAGNTF
TGTGCCACCAGCAGGGGATCGGGACTGCTAGCTGGAAACACCTTC
>TRBV7-2|NA|many|TRBJ1-2
CASSLAGLPTRAGYTF
TGTGCCAGCAGCTTAGCGGGGTTGCCCACAAGGGCTGGCTACACCTTC
>TRBV7-2|NA|once|TRBJ1-2
CASSLVGGLGYTF
TGTGCCAGCAGCTTAGTCGGGGGACTTGGCTACACCTTC
>TRBV7-9|TRBD1|many|TRBJ1-2
CASSGTGVPLGYTF
TGTGCCAGCAGCGGGACAGGGGTGCCTTTGGGCTACACCTTC
>TRBV18|NA|NA|TRBJ1-5
CASSPQASNQPQHF
TGTGCCAGCTCACCCCAGGCGAGCAATCAGCCCCAGCATTTT
>TRBV19|TRBD1|NA|TRBJ1-1
CASKGGQGAFF
TGTGCCAGTAAGGGGGGACAGGGAGCTTTCTTT
>TRBV12-3/TRBV12-4|TRBD1|few|TRBJ2-5
CASSLVGRGPETQYF
TGTGCCAGCAGCTTGGTGGGCAGGGGGCCAGAGACCCAGTACTTC
>TRBV7-2|TRBD2|NA|TRBJ2-2
CASSLYTSGNTGELFF
TGTGCCAGCAGCTTGTATACTAGCGGGAACACCGGGGAGCTGTTTTTT